Shown below are 7 T cell receptor beta chains from a single sample sequenced in a study of blood T cell repertoires in COVID-19. Sequencing was performed with immunoSEQ multiplex PCR; in TCRdb, only in-frame clones are kept and a portion is missing. Of over 200,000 clones in the sample, nearly 90% were seen once. Sequencing used PBMCs or T cells enriched from blood (not recorded which). These receptors were obtained from a man aged 25-45 years who had recovered from COVID-19.

This clone came up a few times. The V gene is TRBV19, the J gene TRBJ1-2; 10 bases are a match to TRBD1. The germline V gene encodes CDR1 LNHDA and CDR2 SQIVND (reference sequence). There are 15 residues in the CDR3. The V gene end was trimmed by 1 base and the J gene end by 9 bases; junction bases not matched to a gene: 8. The CDR3 DNA reads TGTGCCAGTAGTATAGGAGCGGGACAGGGGAAGAGCTACACCTTC. Translation gives CASSIGAGQGKSYTF.

The V gene is TRBV7-2, the J gene TRBJ2-5, with TRBD2 identical over 8 bases. The CDR3 covers 15 residues. Trimming cost V 1 base and J 4 bases; bases outside gene matches: 5. Germline V gives CDR1 SGHTA, CDR2 FQGNSA. The CDR3 DNA sequence: TGTGCCAGCAGCTTAGGGTTAGCGGGGCGAGAGACCCAGTACTTC. It translates to CASSLGLAGRETQYF.

The V call is TRBV4-3, the J call TRBJ1-3, with 8 bases identical to TRBD1. The CDR3 covers 18 residues. Germline-derived CDR1 and CDR2 are LGHNA and YSLEER. The V and J ends lost 0 bases and 4 bases, in that order; junction bases with no gene match: 11. The CDR3 DNA reads TGCGCCAGCAGCCAAGAAATCGTCTTCGGGACAGGAGGAAACACCATATATTTT. Amino acid sequence: CASSQEIVFGTGGNTIYF.

This chain uses TRBV29-1 with TRBJ2-3; the match to TRBD2 covers 8 bases. Trimming cost V 6 bases and J 2 bases; bases outside gene matches: 13. The germline V gene encodes CDR1 SQVTM and CDR2 ANQGSEA. This CDR3 comprises 16 residues. The CDR3, as DNA: TGCAGCGTGAGGAGGTCAGCGGGGGCCCACACAGATACGCAGTATTTT. This encodes CSVRRSAGAHTDTQYF.

This clone came up a few times. The chain is built from TRBV19 and TRBJ1-4; the D is unclear. The CDR3 has 20 residues. Germline lookup yields CDR1 LNHDA and CDR2 SQIVND (reference sequence). Trimming took 6 bases from V and 10 from J, leaving 36 bases between them. DNA for the CDR3: TGTGCCAGTAGGAGACGACGGCCAATGGAAGCCTACTTGGAGGATGGAAAACTGTTTTTT. Translation gives CASRRRRPMEAYLEDGKLFF.

The gene calls are TRBV4-1 and TRBJ1-5; 8 bases align to TRBD1. This CDR3 region has 15 residues. Per germline, CDR1 MGHRA and CDR2 YSYEKL. V trimming: 3 bases; J trimming: 2 bases; junction bases outside the gene matches: 3. The chain's CDR3 is CASSQPTGGNQPQHF. DNA for the CDR3: TGCGCCAGCAGCCAGCCGACAGGGGGCAATCAGCCCCAGCATTTT.

This chain connects TRBV5-4 to TRBJ1-1; 7 bases fit TRBD1. This CDR3 spans 15 amino acids. Unmatched junction bases numbered 7, after V lost 0 bases and J lost 5 bases. Per the germline V gene, CDR1 is SGHNT and CDR2 is YYREEE (reference sequence). CDR3 region: CASSLGQGGLTEAFF. DNA for the CDR3: TGTGCCAGCAGCTTGGGACAGGGAGGTCTTACTGAAGCTTTCTTT.